A single sample gave rise to the 14 T cell receptor beta chains below, sequenced in a study of cytomegalovirus exposure and HLA in healthy donors. In the PCR, 60 Vbeta and 13 Jbeta primers were used. Clones were sequenced by immunoSEQ multiplex PCR, and TCRdb holds only the in-frame ones, with some missing. This table has 110,000 to 150,000 clones, around four fifths appearing once. Sequencing was done on a sample of PBMCs. Every receptor here comes from a male donor in good health and CMV-seronegative.

The CDR3 reads CASSQVLGGSEKLFF. The CDR3 coding sequence is TGTGCCAGCAGCCAAGTTTTGGGCGGGAGTGAAAAACTGTTTTTT. The V and J genes are TRBV14 and TRBJ1-4, with D unresolved. Germline CDR1 and CDR2: SGHDN and FVKESK. Trimming shortened V by 1 base and J by 7 bases, and 13 bases separated the two germline ends. The length of the CDR3 is 15 residues.

V usage is TRBV7-7 and J usage is TRBJ2-4; 9 nucleotides match TRBD2. CDR3 length: 14 residues. Germline V gene lookup returns CDR1 SSHAT and CDR2 FNYEAQ (reference sequence). The trim removed 5 bases at V and 8 bases at J, leaving 7 bases unmatched. CDR3 bases: TGTGCCAGCAGCCCCGGACTAGCGTCAGACATTCAGTACTTC. This translates into CASSPGLASDIQYF.

The chain joins TRBV7-9 to TRBJ1-2; 10 bases are shared with TRBD1. Trimming cost V 5 bases and J 7 bases; bases outside gene matches: 10. CDR1 and CDR2 from the germline V gene are SEHNR and FQNEAQ (reference sequence). The CDR3 totals 15 residues. CDR3 amino acids: CASSGRDRGSFGYTF. The DNA for the CDR3 is TGTGCCAGCAGCGGCCGGGACAGGGGCTCCTTTGGCTACACCTTC. Supplemented by reference TRBV7-9 and TRBJ1-2, the full variable domain reads DTGVSQNPRHKITKRGQNVTFRCDPISEHNRLYWYRQTLGQGPEFLTYFQNEAQLEKSRLLSDRFSAERPKGSFSTLEIQRTEQGDSAMYLCASSGRDRGSFGYTFGSGTRLTVV.

This clone came up once. The V call is TRBV11-2, the J call TRBJ1-4; 7 nucleotides line up with TRBD1. Trimming cost V 5 bases and J 3 bases; bases outside gene matches: 9. This CDR3 contains 16 residues. Germline assignment: CDR1 SGHAT and CDR2 FQNNGV. CDR3 bases: TGTGCCAGCAGCATCCTGCGGACAGGCGCTAATGAAAAACTGTTTTTT. Its translation is CASSILRTGANEKLFF.

The genes are TRBV19 and TRBJ2-2; 9 bases line up with TRBD2. V shed 10 bases and J 6 bases; nucleotides not matched to a gene: 12. The CDR3 sequence is 15 residues long. In germline, CDR1 is LNHDA, CDR2 SQIVND (reference sequence). The CDR3 sequence: CATTGLAGLSGELFF. In nucleotides, the CDR3 is TGTGCCACTACCGGGCTAGCGGGACTTTCCGGGGAGCTGTTTTTT. Using reference TRBV19 and TRBJ2-2 for the parts outside the CDR3, the full variable domain is DGGITQSPKYLFRKEGQNVTLSCEQNLNHDAMYWYRQDPGQGLRLIYYSQIVNDFQKGDIAEGYSVSREKKESFPLTVTSAQKNPTAFYLCATTGLAGLSGELFFGEGSRLTVL.

The rearrangement uses TRBV28 and TRBJ2-6; TRBD1 is a possible D gene (5 bases). There are 20 residues in the CDR3. Germline CDR1 reads MDHEN; CDR2 reads SYDVKM. With 4 bases removed from V and 0 bases from J, the gap between germline ends came to 22 bases. CDR3 region: CASSSQIQGRNNSGANVLTF. The CDR3 nucleotides read TGTGCCAGCAGTTCCCAAATTCAGGGCCGTAATAACTCTGGGGCCAACGTCCTGACTTTC.

This chain's CDR3 is CASSMGWAIDSYNEQFF. DNA of the CDR3: TGTGCCAGTAGTATGGGTTGGGCTATCGATTCCTACAATGAGCAGTTCTTC. V is TRBV19 and J is TRBJ2-1; D gene ambiguous. CDR1 and CDR2 from the germline V gene are LNHDA and SQIVND (reference sequence). Trimming took off 3 bases at V and 1 base at J, with 16 bases between the two ends. The CDR3 extends over 17 amino acids.

The chain couples TRBV7-3 to TRBJ2-5; tentatively, D is TRBD2 (5 bases). The CDR3 extends over 13 amino acids. Germline V gives CDR1 SGHTA, CDR2 FQGTGA. Trimming took off 1 base at V and 4 bases at J, with 7 bases between the two ends. Here the CDR3 reads CASSLSGPETQYF. The CDR3 DNA follows: TGTGCCAGCAGCTTAAGCGGGCCAGAGACCCAGTACTTC.

This clone appeared once. J is TRBJ1-1 and V is TRBV6-6, with D hard to call. Germline V gives CDR1 MNHNY, CDR2 SVGAGI (reference sequence). Between the trimmed V and J ends, which lost 3 bases and 1 base, there was a span of 9 bases. The length of the CDR3 is 14 residues. This chain's CDR3 is CASSYLDTNTEAFF. In DNA form, the CDR3 reads TGTGCCAGCAGTTATCTAGATACGAACACTGAAGCTTTCTTT.

The chain is built from TRBV5-6 and TRBJ1-5; TRBD1 is a possible D gene (5 bases). Between the trimmed V and J ends, which lost 4 bases and 11 bases, there was a span of 16 bases. The CDR3 covers 13 residues. Germline assignment: CDR1 SGHDT and CDR2 YYEEEE. In nucleotides, the CDR3 is TGTGCCAGCAGCCCTCGTAGGGGTTCCGCCCAGCATTTT. This codes for CASSPRRGSAQHF.

This clone was recorded only once. This chain connects TRBV6-5 to TRBJ2-2; D perhaps matches TRBD1 (5 bases). The germline V gene has CDR1 MNHEY and CDR2 SVGAGI. Trimming left V 6 bases short and J 0 bases short, with 8 bases between. This CDR3 region has 14 residues. The CDR3 DNA is TGTGCCAGCAGGGAAGGGGCGAACACCGGGGAGCTGTTTTTT. It translates to CASREGANTGELFF.

The chain is built from TRBV28 and TRBJ2-7; possible D gene TRBD2, 6 bases. The germline V gene encodes CDR1 MDHEN and CDR2 SYDVKM. The V end lost 1 base, the J end lost 4 bases, and 8 bases lay between the germline ends. This CDR3 is 13 amino acids long. The CDR3 region has the DNA TGTGCCAGCAGTTTATCCAGCGGGTACGAGCAGTACTTC. This encodes CASSLSSGYEQYF.

V is TRBV12-5 and J is TRBJ1-1; D unclear. The length of the CDR3 is 16 residues. The V end lost 5 bases, the J end lost 0 bases, and 16 bases lay between the germline ends. Germline V CDR1 and CDR2: LGHNT, FRNRAP. This CDR3 is CASGSVVDLMNTEAFF. CDR3 DNA sequence: TGTGCTAGTGGTAGTGTGGTGGACTTAATGAACACTGAAGCTTTCTTT.

This chain uses TRBV10-3 with TRBJ1-3, with D possibly matching TRBD1 (5 bases). Per germline, CDR1 ENHRY and CDR2 SYGVKD. V lost 0 bases and J lost 3, with 12 bases in between. CDR3 length equals 16 residues. CDR3 residues: CAISESLGLGGNTIYF. The CDR3, as DNA: TGTGCCATCAGTGAGTCGTTGGGACTAGGTGGAAACACCATATATTTT.